This TCR beta chain is drawn from a study of blood T cell repertoires in COVID-19. Study-wide context: The United States, Italy and Spain supplied acute and convalescent COVID-19 samples. Sample material is recorded as cDNA or gDNA derived from T cells, B-cell-depleted T cells, or PBMCs.

The CDR3 spans 15 residues. Per the germline V gene, CDR1 is ENHRY and CDR2 is SYGVKD. The V segment lost 6 bases and the J segment 7 bases; nucleotides outside the gene matches: 11. Per the authors' pipeline: How many nucleated cells were present was estimated from reference gene primer amplification. Only in-frame clones appear in the TCRdb table, and some are missing; sequencing was by immunoSEQ multiplex PCR. V and J calls and clone size are copied from that table; D and trimming were computed from the DNA. The profile shows a few hundred thousand clones, 85% to 90% of them singletons. Symptom resolution, clearance, or two negative PCRs marked donors in Cohort 3 as recovered.

The chain recombines TRBV10-3 with TRBJ2-1; 8 bases fit TRBD2. Sequences were obtained from PBMCs or T cells enriched from blood (not recorded which). The origin of this receptor is a man younger than 40 who had recovered from COVID-19. Here the CDR3 reads CAISRASGSRNEQFF. The CDR3 region has the DNA TGTGCCATCAGCCGTGCAAGCGGGAGTCGAAATGAGCAGTTCTTC.